This T cell receptor (beta chain) derives from a study of blood T cell repertoires in COVID-19. This CDR3 contains 15 residues. The germline V gene encodes CDR1 MNHNY and CDR2 SVGAGI (reference sequence). The V segment lost 5 bases and the J segment 2 bases; nucleotides outside the gene matches: 5. Original data processing: Reference gene primer amplification yielded estimated nucleated cell counts. Clones were read by immunoSEQ multiplex PCR, and TCRdb kept only the in-frame ones, dropping some. That table supplies the V and J calls and clone size; D and trimming were determined from the DNA. In the table there are some 210,000 clones, just under 85% of which are singletons. In this sample, this clone turned up a few times.

This sequence originates from a woman aged 65 to 85 with active or convalescent COVID-19. The chain links TRBV6-6 to TRBJ2-5, with 10 bases matching TRBD1. The specimen was peripheral blood. CDR3 region: CASSPRDRGQETQYF. The CDR3 nucleotides are TGTGCCAGCAGTCCCCGGGACAGGGGACAAGAGACCCAGTACTTC.